The present T cell receptor (beta chain) was sequenced within a study of tumor and adjacent non-tumor tissue in lung cancer. Background on the study: The patients, roughly 9 men and 5 women, were roughly 30 to 80 with stage I to III disease.

Study findings and constraints: Compared with tumor, normal lung showed significantly lower TCR diversity.

TCRbeta libraries were built with three rounds of nested PCR, modified from ARM-PCR. TCRdb processed the multiplex PCR reads anew with MiXCR; each CDR3 protein has one entry. The sample holds tens of thousands of distinct CDR3 sequences, around 64% seen once. Note on this clonotype: Its antigen is not identified. The germline gene is not matched at one end of the junction; a read error may be the cause.

CDR3 length: 12 residues. Per germline, CDR1 SQVTM and CDR2 ANQGSEA. RNA was extracted from bulk tissue without any cell sorting. The TCR originated in a man in his 60s with non-small cell lung cancer. The rearrangement joins TRBV29-1 to TRBJ2-7; D is uncertain. Sequenced sample: lung tumor tissue. The CDR3 sequence is CTVAIEPYEQYF. The CDR3 DNA is TGCACCGTTGCTATAGAGCCCTACGAACAGTACTTC.